This T cell receptor (beta chain) was sequenced for a study of vaccination effects on CD4 cells after COVID-19. Overall study context: Convalescent patients (three in total) were sampled early and late after vaccination. Overall study findings and caveats: Convalescent patients' post-vaccine spike repertoire was mostly distinct vaccine-induced clones.

The assay was immunoSEQ multiplex PCR, and TCRdb's table has in-frame clones only and misses some. The sample lists 11,000 to 15,000 clones, around 80% occurring once. By frequency in the sample, this clone is large. Its antigen is not known. CDR1 LGHDT and CDR2 YNNKEL come from the germline V gene (reference sequence). V was clipped by 3 bases and J by 1 base, with 7 bases between them. CDR3 length equals 14 residues. Antigen-specific CD4+ T cell clonotypes were called by their expansion after viral peptide-pool culture in ViraFEST. Researchers isolated CD4+ T cells once approximately 10 days of culture had elapsed. According to PCR results, the person was infected with SARS-CoV-2 between March and December 2020. Participants each got two BNT162b2 or mRNA-1273 vaccine doses. Cells had half their medium changed to IL-2 medium on days 3 and 7.

J is TRBJ1-3 and V is TRBV3-1 (or the pseudogene TRBV3-2), with D possibly being TRBD1 (5 bases). Material: CD4+ T cells from PBMCs cultured with SARS-CoV-2 spike peptides, obtained after COVID-19 vaccination. The TCR comes from a human donor who had a prior SARS-CoV-2 infection. Written as DNA, the CDR3 is TGTGCCAGCAGCCAGAGGGGTTCTGGAAACACCATATATTTT. It yields the protein CASSQRGSGNTIYF.